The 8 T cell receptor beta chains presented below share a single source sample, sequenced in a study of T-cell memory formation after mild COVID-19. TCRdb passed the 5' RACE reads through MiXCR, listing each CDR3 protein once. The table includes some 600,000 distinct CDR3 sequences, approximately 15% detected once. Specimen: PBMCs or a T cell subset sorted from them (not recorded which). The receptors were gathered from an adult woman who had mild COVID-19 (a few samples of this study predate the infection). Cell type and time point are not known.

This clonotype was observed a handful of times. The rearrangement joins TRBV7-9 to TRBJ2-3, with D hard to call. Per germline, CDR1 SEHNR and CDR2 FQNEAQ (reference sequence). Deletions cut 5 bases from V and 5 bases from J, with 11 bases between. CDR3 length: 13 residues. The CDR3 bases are TGTGCCAGCAGCCACTTGCTCCAAGATACGCAGTATTTT. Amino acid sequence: CASSHLLQDTQYF.

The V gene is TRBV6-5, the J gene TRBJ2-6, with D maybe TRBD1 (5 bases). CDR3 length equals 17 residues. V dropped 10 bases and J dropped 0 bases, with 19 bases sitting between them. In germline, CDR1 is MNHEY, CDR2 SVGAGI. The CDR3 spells CATRMGLFSSGANVLTF. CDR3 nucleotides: TGTGCCACCAGAATGGGGCTTTTTAGCTCTGGGGCCAACGTCCTGACTTTC.

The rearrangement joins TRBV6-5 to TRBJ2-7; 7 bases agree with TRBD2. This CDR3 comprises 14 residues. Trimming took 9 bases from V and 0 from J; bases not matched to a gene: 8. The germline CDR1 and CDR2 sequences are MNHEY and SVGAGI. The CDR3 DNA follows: TGTGCCAGTACTAGCGACCGGAACTCCTACGAGCAGTACTTC. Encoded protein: CASTSDRNSYEQYF.

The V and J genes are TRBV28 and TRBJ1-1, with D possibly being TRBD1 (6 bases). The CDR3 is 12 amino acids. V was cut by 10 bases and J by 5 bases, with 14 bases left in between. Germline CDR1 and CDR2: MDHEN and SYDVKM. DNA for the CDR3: TGTGCCATTACTCAGGGGCTTACTGAAGCTTTCTTT. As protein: CAITQGLTEAFF.

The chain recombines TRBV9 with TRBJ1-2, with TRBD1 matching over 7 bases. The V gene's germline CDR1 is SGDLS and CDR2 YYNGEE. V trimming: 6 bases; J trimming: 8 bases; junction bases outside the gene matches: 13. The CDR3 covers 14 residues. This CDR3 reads CASTGQVGNGGYTF. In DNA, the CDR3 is TGTGCCAGCACTGGACAGGTCGGGAACGGGGGCTACACCTTC.

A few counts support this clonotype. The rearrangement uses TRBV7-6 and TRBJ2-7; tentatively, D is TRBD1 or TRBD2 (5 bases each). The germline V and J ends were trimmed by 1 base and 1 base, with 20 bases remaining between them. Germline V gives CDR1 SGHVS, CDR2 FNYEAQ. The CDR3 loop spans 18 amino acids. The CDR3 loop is CASSLVGSGTDLSYEQYF. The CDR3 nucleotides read TGTGCCAGCAGCTTAGTAGGGTCCGGGACGGATCTGTCCTACGAGCAGTACTTC.

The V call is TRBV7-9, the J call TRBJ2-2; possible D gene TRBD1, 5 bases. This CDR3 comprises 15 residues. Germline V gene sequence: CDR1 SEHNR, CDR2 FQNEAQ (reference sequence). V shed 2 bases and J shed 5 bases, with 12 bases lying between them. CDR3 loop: CASSLQGARTGELFF. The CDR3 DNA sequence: TGTGCCAGCAGCTTACAAGGGGCACGGACCGGGGAGCTGTTTTTT.

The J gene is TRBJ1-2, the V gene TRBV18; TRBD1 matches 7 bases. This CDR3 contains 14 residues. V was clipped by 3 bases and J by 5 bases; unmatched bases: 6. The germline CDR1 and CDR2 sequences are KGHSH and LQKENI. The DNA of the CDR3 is TGTGCCAGCTCACCGCGCCGGGACAGTTATGGCTACACCTTC. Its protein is CASSPRRDSYGYTF.